The rows below give T cell receptor beta chains drawn from one sample of a study of CXCR3-negative and CXCR3-positive naive CD8 T cells. TCRdb reprocessed the 5' RACE reads and stores each CDR3 protein as one record, lacking DNA. The sample has under 70,000 distinct CDR3 sequences. Sequenced sample: memory CD8+ T cells from blood. These receptors came from a human donor in good health. Some clones in this sample may be carry-over from other donors' samples. Both conserved end residues are part of each CDR3. Fields, in order: V gene, J gene, CDR3 protein.

>TRBV7-9|TRBJ1-2
CASSLAERVPGYTF
>TRBV7-8|TRBJ2-1
CASSLESAGVRTYNEQFF
>TRBV13|TRBJ1-1
CASSLGMGDTEAFF
>TRBV25-1|TRBJ2-3
CASSDLGVDTQYF
>TRBV12-3/TRBV12-4|TRBJ1-5
CASRGRDTGHSNQPQHF
>TRBV10-1|TRBJ2-5
CASSESGATQYF
>TRBV30|TRBJ2-7
CAWSYRTNSYEQYF
>TRBV7-8|TRBJ2-2
CASSSQDSGATGELFF
>TRBV29-1|TRBJ2-2
CSVAPTGIGTGELFF
>TRBV20-1|TRBJ1-1
CSAFEGDRHTEAFF
>TRBV20-1|TRBJ2-5
CSAPRRGQETQYF
>TRBV15|TRBJ2-5
CATSRVGGRGVQETQYF
>TRBV20-1|TRBJ2-7
CSASSGTGVYEQYF
>TRBV7-2|TRBJ2-3
CASSLIQRLWTDTQYF
>TRBV10-3|TRBJ2-7
CAISPPSYEQYF
>TRBV29-1|TRBJ2-1
CSVGLAGGRSYNEQFF
>TRBV7-6|TRBJ2-1
CASSFSRSWGNEQFF
>TRBV5-1|TRBJ2-7
CASSLVGSRGYSYEQYF
>TRBV29-1|TRBJ2-1
CSGVGVYNEQFF
>TRBV6-5|TRBJ1-1
CASSYSNGQAFF
>TRBV28|TRBJ2-3
CASSFELGPSTDTQYF
>TRBV29-1|TRBJ1-1
CSVFSWGTEAFF
>TRBV5-1|TRBJ1-1
CASSLSANTEAFF
>TRBV5-1|TRBJ1-1
CASSLGVSDREAFF
>TRBV21-1|TRBJ2-7
CASSKSGQGVNEQYF
>TRBV7-2|TRBJ2-3
CARSSPWAGTEPDTQYF
>TRBV7-3|TRBJ1-3
CASSLSGTDGNTIYF
>TRBV10-3|TRBJ2-7
CAISKGADISEEQYF
>TRBV7-8|TRBJ2-7
CASSFETGGSTYEQYF
>TRBV4-2|TRBJ1-5
CASSQVLGGVGQPQHF
>TRBV7-6|TRBJ2-7
CASSLPRTYEQYF
>TRBV4-3|TRBJ1-5
CASSQDRSGSNQPQHF
>TRBV19|TRBJ2-3
CASSLGPGDYLGTSTDTQYF
>TRBV7-3|TRBJ2-3
CASSWGGSTDTQYF
>TRBV29-1|TRBJ2-7
CSVEATGAEQYF
>TRBV29-1|TRBJ2-2
CSVGGEFSTGELFF